A single sample gave rise to the 8 T cell receptor beta chains below, sequenced in a study of T cell responses to AZD1222 COVID-19 vaccine. Measured with immunoSEQ multiplex PCR; TCRdb has only the in-frame clones, and not every one. The profile covers 150,000 or so clones, with 75% to 95% appearing a single time and 1.1% to 1.5% taken by the ten largest. Sequenced material: peripheral blood, taken on day 0 of AZD1222 vaccination. Source of these receptors: an adult in good health.

V gene TRBV7-8 combines with J gene TRBJ2-3; 11 bases fit TRBD2. CDR1 SGHVS and CDR2 FQNEAQ come from the germline V gene. This CDR3 contains 17 residues. Trimming removed 5 bases from V and 6 bases from J; junction bases left unmatched: 13. The DNA for the CDR3 is TGTGCCAGCAGCCGCTCCTCGACTAGCGGGGAGGGGGATACGCAGTATTTT. Translation: CASSRSSTSGEGDTQYF.

The chain couples TRBV10-3 to TRBJ2-7; 9 bases fit TRBD2. The CDR3 runs 13 residues. V shed 7 bases, J shed 1 base, and the junction held 2 bases outside the gene matches. Germline loops: CDR1 ENHRY, CDR2 SYGVKD. As DNA, the CDR3 is TGTGCCATCAAAGCGGGGGGATCCTACGAGCAGTACTTC. Protein sequence: CAIKAGGSYEQYF.

The V gene is TRBV4-3, the J gene TRBJ1-2, with 7 bases matching TRBD1. Per the germline V gene, CDR1 is LGHNA and CDR2 is YSLEER. Trimming removed 0 bases from V and 5 bases from J; junction bases left unmatched: 12. The CDR3 runs to 17 residues. The CDR3 is CASSQDWPRGVEYGYTF. Here the CDR3 DNA reads TGCGCCAGCAGCCAAGATTGGCCCAGGGGGGTTGAATATGGCTACACCTTC.

This chain joins TRBV7-6 and TRBJ2-7; 11 bases are shared with TRBD2. Germline V CDR1 and CDR2: SGHVS, FNYEAQ. Trimming took 6 bases from V and 0 from J; bases not matched to a gene: 13. The CDR3 is 18 residues long. As DNA, the CDR3 is TGTGCCAGCAGTCCAGGAGGGGGACTAGCGGACCACTCCTACGAGCAGTACTTC. Translated: CASSPGGGLADHSYEQYF.

The chain recombines TRBV19 with TRBJ1-5, with D perhaps matching TRBD1 (5 bases). This CDR3 is 14 amino acids long. The germline V and J ends were trimmed by 3 bases and 5 bases, with 11 bases remaining between them. The germline V gene encodes CDR1 LNHDA and CDR2 SQIVND (reference sequence). The CDR3 nucleotides read TGTGCCAGTAGTATCGGGGGTTGGGATCAGCCCCAGCATTTT. This encodes CASSIGGWDQPQHF.

This chain connects TRBV5-1 to TRBJ1-5; possibly TRBD1 for D (6 bases). The CDR3 length is 16 residues. Trimming took 0 bases from V and 6 from J, leaving 16 bases between them. From germline, CDR1 is SGHRS and CDR2 YFSETQ. The CDR3 DNA follows: TGCGCCAGCAGCTTGGGGGAGGGGGGACCAAGTCAGCCCCAGCATTTT. This sequence encodes CASSLGEGGPSQPQHF. The full variable domain, rest sourced from reference TRBV5-1 and TRBJ1-5, is KAGVTQTPRYLIKTRGQQVTLSCSPISGHRSVSWYQQTPGQGLQFLFEYFSETQRNKGNFPGRFSGRQFSNSRSEMNVSTLELGDSALYLCASSLGEGGPSQPQHFGDGTRLSIL.

The chain uses TRBV19 and TRBJ1-5; 9 bases fit TRBD1. The CDR3 loop spans 15 amino acids. CDR1 is LNHDA, CDR2 SQIVND, per germline (reference sequence). The junction had 5 bases not matched to a gene; V was cut back by 4 bases and J by 4 bases. CDR3 nucleotide sequence: TGTGCCAGTAGTACGGACAGGGGCGCGAATCAGCCCCAGCATTTT. Its translation: CASSTDRGANQPQHF.

The chain has TRBV24-1 and TRBJ2-5, with 8 bases lining up with TRBD1. Germline values: CDR1 KGHDR, CDR2 SFDVKD. The trim removed 12 bases at V and 5 bases at J, leaving 10 bases unmatched. The CDR3 is 13 amino acids. The chain's CDR3 is CAVSRGLVETQYF. In nucleotides, the CDR3 is TGTGCCGTTAGCAGGGGGCTGGTGGAGACCCAGTACTTC.